This note documents a single T cell receptor beta chain sequence. This CDR3 region has 14 residues. Germline V gene data show CDR1 as SQVTM and CDR2 as ANQGSEA. V gave up 6 bases and J gave up 0 bases; unmatched junction bases: 7. These data come from a study of blood T cell repertoires in COVID-19. Study-level information: Samples representing acute and convalescent COVID-19 were sourced from the United States, Italy and Spain. Sources were T cells, B-cell-depleted T cells, or PBMCs; the material itself was cDNA or gDNA.

Original analysis: Scientists estimated how many nucleated cells there were by amplifying reference gene primers. Profiled with immunoSEQ multiplex PCR; TCRdb holds only in-frame clones, not every one. Clonal size and the V and J genes are those of that table, whereas D and trimming came from the DNA. The table has some 380,000 clones, approximately 77% seen once. The gene calls are TRBV29-1 and TRBJ1-1; TRBD1 matches at 7 bases. The source material was peripheral blood. This TCR was sampled from a human donor with acute or convalescent COVID-19. The donor label of this sample is uncertain. CDR3 coding DNA: TGCAGCGTCCACCAGGACAGGATGAACACTGAAGCTTTCTTT. Translating gives CSVHQDRMNTEAFF.